This T cell receptor beta chain was sequenced in a study of T-cell memory formation after mild COVID-19. Each CDR3 protein gets one entry after TCRdb re-called the 5' RACE reads with MiXCR. The sample contains approximately 580,000 distinct CDR3 sequences, roughly 20% of which appear only once. The germline V gene has CDR1 SGHAT and CDR2 FQNNGV. J gave up 0 bases and V 1 base, and 5 bases lay outside the gene matches. CDR3 length equals 17 residues. This clonotype was counted many times. The sequence was collected from an adult woman who had mild COVID-19 (a few samples of this study predate the infection). Cell type and time point are not known. The sample was PBMCs or a T cell subset sorted from them (not recorded which). The gene calls are TRBV11-2 and TRBJ2-3, with TRBD2 matching 9 bases. CDR3 residues: CASSLGGLAISTDTQYF. In DNA, the CDR3 is TGTGCCAGCAGCTTAGGCGGACTAGCGATCAGCACAGATACGCAGTATTTT.